These T cell receptor beta chains were read from a single sample in a study of blood T cell repertoires in COVID-19. Sequencing was performed with immunoSEQ multiplex PCR; in TCRdb, only in-frame clones are kept and a portion is missing. The sample includes 290,000 or so clones, roughly 90% of them seen just once. The source material was peripheral blood. The receptors stem from a young man with active or convalescent COVID-19. Each CDR3 is given with its conserved first and last residue. D genes are given only for firm matches. Clone size appears in some rows only: once, few, many, or a class for an expanded clone.

d_gene: .
abundance: .
j_gene: TRBJ2-5
len: 15
v_gene: TRBV7-3
CDR3aa: CASSLNTGVQETQYF
CDR3nt: TGTGCCAGCAGCTTAAACACAGGAGTACAAGAGACCCAGTACTTC

d_gene: .
abundance: .
j_gene: TRBJ2-3
len: 17
v_gene: TRBV4-1
CDR3aa: CASSQVGASRSTDTQYF
CDR3nt: TGCGCCAGCAGCCAAGTGGGCGCTAGCAGAAGCACAGATACGCAGTATTTT

d_gene: TRBD1
abundance: .
j_gene: TRBJ1-4
len: 19
v_gene: TRBV6-1
CDR3aa: CASSENLRTGGRFKEKLFF
CDR3nt: TGTGCCAGCAGTGAAAATCTTAGGACAGGGGGCCGGTTCAAGGAAAAACTGTTTTTT

d_gene: .
abundance: .
j_gene: TRBJ1-1
len: 14
v_gene: TRBV5-1
CDR3aa: CASSLYSGDTEAFF
CDR3nt: TGCGCCAGCAGCTTGTATTCCGGGGACACTGAAGCTTTCTTT

d_gene: .
abundance: once
j_gene: TRBJ2-5
len: 13
v_gene: TRBV11-2
CDR3aa: CASSYPGQETQYF
CDR3nt: TGTGCCAGCAGCTACCCGGGGCAAGAGACCCAGTACTTC

d_gene: .
abundance: few
j_gene: TRBJ2-1
len: 15
v_gene: TRBV9
CDR3aa: CASSVEGGLWGEQFF
CDR3nt: TGTGCCAGCAGCGTAGAGGGCGGGCTGTGGGGAGAGCAGTTCTTC

d_gene: .
abundance: .
j_gene: TRBJ1-1
len: 14
v_gene: TRBV5-4
CDR3aa: CASSDKQGYTEAFF
CDR3nt: TGTGCCAGCAGCGACAAACAGGGATACACTGAAGCTTTCTTT

d_gene: .
abundance: .
j_gene: TRBJ1-6
len: 16
v_gene: TRBV7-2
CDR3aa: CASSLNGQSRNSPLHF
CDR3nt: TGTGCCAGCAGCTTAAATGGACAGAGCAGGAATTCACCCCTCCACTTT

d_gene: TRBD2
abundance: .
j_gene: TRBJ2-7
len: 15
v_gene: TRBV6-5
CDR3aa: CASSLWTSGRGEQYF
CDR3nt: TGTGCCAGCAGCCTCTGGACTAGCGGGAGGGGCGAGCAGTACTTC

d_gene: TRBD2
abundance: .
j_gene: TRBJ2-3
len: 15
v_gene: TRBV6-2/TRBV6-3
CDR3aa: CASSRLAGGPNTQYF
CDR3nt: TGTGCCAGCAGCCGACTAGCGGGGGGGCCGAATACGCAGTATTTT

d_gene: TRBD2
abundance: .
j_gene: TRBJ2-2
len: 16
v_gene: TRBV9
CDR3aa: CASSGSGIGFTGELFF
CDR3nt: TGTGCCAGCAGCGGAAGCGGGATCGGTTTCACCGGGGAGCTGTTTTTT

d_gene: .
abundance: .
j_gene: TRBJ2-7
len: 12
v_gene: TRBV27
CDR3aa: CASRKSSYEQYF
CDR3nt: TGTGCCAGCAGGAAGAGCTCCTACGAGCAGTACTTC